Sequencing of this T cell receptor (beta chain) was carried out in a study of cytomegalovirus exposure and HLA in healthy donors. Study summary: Of some 400 genotyped donors, about 80% clustered with self-reported Caucasian donors.

General study results and limits: An assumption of roughly uniform sequencing depth across donors underlay the presence/absence analyses.

A note on this clone: Its specificity is not known.

This PCR relied on a set of 60 Vbeta primers and 13 Jbeta primers. Clones were sequenced by immunoSEQ multiplex PCR, and TCRdb holds only the in-frame ones, with some missing. Of about 140,000 clones in the sample, approximately 80% are singletons; the top ten hold under 3%. The clonotype originates from a female donor in good health and CMV-seronegative. Sequenced: PBMCs.

The CDR3 here is CASSNRDSYGYTF. Here the CDR3 DNA reads TGTGCCAGTAGTAACCGGGACAGCTATGGCTACACCTTC. The chain combines TRBV19 with TRBJ1-2; 7 nucleotides align to TRBD1. With 4 bases clipped from V and 4 bases from J, the junction kept 3 bases outside the gene matches. This CDR3 comprises 13 residues. The germline V gene encodes CDR1 LNHDA and CDR2 SQIVND (reference sequence).